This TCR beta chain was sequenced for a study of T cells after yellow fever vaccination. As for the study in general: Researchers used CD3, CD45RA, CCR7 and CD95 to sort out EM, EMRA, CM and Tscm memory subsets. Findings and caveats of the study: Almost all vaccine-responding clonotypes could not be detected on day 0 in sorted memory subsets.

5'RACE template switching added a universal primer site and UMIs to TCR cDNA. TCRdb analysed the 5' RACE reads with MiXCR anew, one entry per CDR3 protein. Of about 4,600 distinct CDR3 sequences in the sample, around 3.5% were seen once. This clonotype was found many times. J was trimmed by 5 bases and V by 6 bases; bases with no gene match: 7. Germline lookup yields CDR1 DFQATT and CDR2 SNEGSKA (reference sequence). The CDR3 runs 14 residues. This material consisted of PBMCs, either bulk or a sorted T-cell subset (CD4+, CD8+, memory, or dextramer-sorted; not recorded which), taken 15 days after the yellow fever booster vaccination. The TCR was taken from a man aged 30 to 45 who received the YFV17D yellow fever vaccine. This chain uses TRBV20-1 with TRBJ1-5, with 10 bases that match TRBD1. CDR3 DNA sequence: TGCAGTGCCCAGACCGGACAGGGGGATCAGCCCCAGCATTTT. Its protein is CSAQTGQGDQPQHF.